The text below deals with one T cell receptor (beta chain). The antigen remains undetermined. This sample was taken from a study of tumor and adjacent non-tumor tissue in lung cancer. The wider study: Around 4.5 million productive TCRbeta reads were obtained per sample on average. Findings of the study overall: Compared with tumor, normal lung showed significantly lower TCR diversity. In normal lung, the top 100 clones were significantly more dominant than in tumor.

No cell sorting was done before RNA was extracted from the tissue. Between August and November 2014, newly diagnosed, chemotherapy-naive lung cancer patients underwent thoracic surgery in China. Three rounds of nested PCR, following a modified ARM-PCR protocol, produced the TCRbeta library. TCRdb reanalysed the multiplex PCR reads using MiXCR and keeps one entry per CDR3 protein. The profile shows 65,000 to 95,000 distinct CDR3 sequences, around 75% of them singletons. The CDR3 runs to 12 residues. V was shortened by 6 bases and J by 11 bases, with 16 bases between the two germline ends. CDR1 WSHSY and CDR2 SAAADI come from the germline V gene.

The rearrangement uses TRBV10-2 and TRBJ1-1, with D uncertain. The clonotype was recovered from a woman between 50 and 59 years old with non-small cell lung cancer. Input material: lung tumor tissue. This CDR3 reads CASRDPNTNAFF. CDR3 bases: TGCGCCAGCAGGGATCCAAACACTAATGCTTTCTTT.